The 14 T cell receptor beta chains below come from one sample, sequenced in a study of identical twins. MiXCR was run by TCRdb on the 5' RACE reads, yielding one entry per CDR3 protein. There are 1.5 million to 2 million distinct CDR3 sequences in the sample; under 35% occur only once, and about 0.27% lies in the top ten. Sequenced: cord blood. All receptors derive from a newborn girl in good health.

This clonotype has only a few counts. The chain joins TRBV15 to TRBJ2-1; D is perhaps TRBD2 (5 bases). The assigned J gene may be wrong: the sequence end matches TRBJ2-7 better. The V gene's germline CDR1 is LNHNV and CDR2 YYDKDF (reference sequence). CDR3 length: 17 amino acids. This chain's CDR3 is CATSRDPAESSYNEQYF. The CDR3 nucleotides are TGTGCCACCAGCAGAGATCCAGCGGAAAGCTCCTACAATGAGCAGTACTTC.

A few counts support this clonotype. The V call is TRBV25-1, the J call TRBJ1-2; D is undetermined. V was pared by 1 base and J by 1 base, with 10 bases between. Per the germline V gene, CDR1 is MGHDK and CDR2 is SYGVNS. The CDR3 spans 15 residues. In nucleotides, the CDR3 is TGTGCCAGCAGTGAATCCCGTTTCGTTAACTATGGCTACACCTTC. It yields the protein CASSESRFVNYGYTF.

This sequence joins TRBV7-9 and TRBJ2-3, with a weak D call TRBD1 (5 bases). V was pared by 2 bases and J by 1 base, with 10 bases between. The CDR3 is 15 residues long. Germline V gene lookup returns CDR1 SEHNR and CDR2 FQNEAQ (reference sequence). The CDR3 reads CASSLRTFRTDTQYF. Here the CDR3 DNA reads TGTGCCAGCAGCTTAAGGACATTCCGCACAGATACGCAGTATTTT.

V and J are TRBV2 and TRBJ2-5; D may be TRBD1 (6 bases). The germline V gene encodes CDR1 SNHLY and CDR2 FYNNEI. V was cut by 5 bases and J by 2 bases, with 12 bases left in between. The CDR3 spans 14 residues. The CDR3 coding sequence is TGTGCCAGCAGTTGGACAGAAGTACAAGAGACCCAGTACTTC. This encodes CASSWTEVQETQYF.

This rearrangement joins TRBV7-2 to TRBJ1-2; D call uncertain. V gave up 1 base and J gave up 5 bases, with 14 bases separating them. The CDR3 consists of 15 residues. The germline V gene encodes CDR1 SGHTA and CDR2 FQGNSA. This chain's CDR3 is CASSLEPDFPYGYTF. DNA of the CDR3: TGTGCCAGCAGCTTAGAGCCCGATTTCCCATATGGCTACACCTTC.

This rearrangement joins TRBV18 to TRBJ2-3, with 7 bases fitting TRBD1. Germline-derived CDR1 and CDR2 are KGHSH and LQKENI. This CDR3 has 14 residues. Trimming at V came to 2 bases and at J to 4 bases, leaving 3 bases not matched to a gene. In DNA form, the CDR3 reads TGTGCCAGCTCACCAGGGACAGACGCAGATACGCAGTATTTT. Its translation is CASSPGTDADTQYF.

The CDR3 loop is CASTLIAGGPETQYF. CDR3 DNA sequence: TGTGCCAGCACCCTAATAGCGGGAGGGCCAGAGACCCAGTACTTC. V and J are TRBV5-6 and TRBJ2-5; TRBD2 aligns across 11 bases. V was pared by 6 bases and J by 4 bases, with 8 bases of the junction left unmatched. There are 15 residues in the CDR3. Germline V gene lookup returns CDR1 SGHDT and CDR2 YYEEEE.

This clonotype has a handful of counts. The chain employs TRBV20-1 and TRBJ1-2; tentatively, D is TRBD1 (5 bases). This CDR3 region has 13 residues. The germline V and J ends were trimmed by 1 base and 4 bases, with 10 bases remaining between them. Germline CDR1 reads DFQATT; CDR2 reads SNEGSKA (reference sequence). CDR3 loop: CSARGGWSYGYTF. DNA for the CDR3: TGCAGTGCTAGAGGGGGCTGGAGCTATGGCTACACCTTC.

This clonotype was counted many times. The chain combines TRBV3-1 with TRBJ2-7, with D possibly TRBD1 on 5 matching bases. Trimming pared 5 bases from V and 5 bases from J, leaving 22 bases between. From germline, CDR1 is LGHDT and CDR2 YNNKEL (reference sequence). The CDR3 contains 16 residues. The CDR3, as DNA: TGTGCCAGCAGCTCATTCAGGGCCCTGGAGCCTAACGAGCAGTACTTC. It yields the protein CASSSFRALEPNEQYF.

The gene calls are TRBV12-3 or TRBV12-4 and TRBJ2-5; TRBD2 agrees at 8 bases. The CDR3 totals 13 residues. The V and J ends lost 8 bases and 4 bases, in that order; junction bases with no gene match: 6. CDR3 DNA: TGTGCCAGCGGGATCGGGAGGGGAGAGACCCAGTACTTC. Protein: CASGIGRGETQYF.

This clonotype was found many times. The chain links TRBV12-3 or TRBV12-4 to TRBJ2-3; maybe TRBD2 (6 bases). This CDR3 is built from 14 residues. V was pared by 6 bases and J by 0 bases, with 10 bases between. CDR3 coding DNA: TGTGCCAGCAGACCCGGGACTAGCACAGATACGCAGTATTTT. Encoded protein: CASRPGTSTDTQYF.

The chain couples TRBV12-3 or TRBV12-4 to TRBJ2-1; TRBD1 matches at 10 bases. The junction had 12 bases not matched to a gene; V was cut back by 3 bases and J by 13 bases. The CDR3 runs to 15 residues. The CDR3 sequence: CASSLLRDRGQTQFF. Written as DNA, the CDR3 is TGTGCCAGCAGTTTGCTTCGGGACAGGGGACAGACCCAGTTCTTC.

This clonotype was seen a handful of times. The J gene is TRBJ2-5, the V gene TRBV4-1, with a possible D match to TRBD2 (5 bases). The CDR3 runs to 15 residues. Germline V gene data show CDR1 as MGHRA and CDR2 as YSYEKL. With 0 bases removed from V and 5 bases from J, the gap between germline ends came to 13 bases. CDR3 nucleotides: TGCGCCAGCAGCCAAGATTGGCTAGCACGGGAGACCCAGTACTTC. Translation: CASSQDWLARETQYF.

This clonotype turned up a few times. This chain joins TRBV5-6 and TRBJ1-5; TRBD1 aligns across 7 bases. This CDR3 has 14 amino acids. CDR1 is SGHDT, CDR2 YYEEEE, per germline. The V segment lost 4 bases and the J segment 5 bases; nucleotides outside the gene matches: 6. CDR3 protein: CASSDWDSHQPQHF. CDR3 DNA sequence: TGTGCCAGCAGCGATTGGGACAGCCATCAGCCCCAGCATTTT.